Detailed here is one T cell receptor beta chain. As yet, its antigen is unknown. TCRdb analysed the reads with MiXCR anew, one entry per CDR3 protein. The sample gives roughly 51,000 distinct CDR3 sequences, more than 15% of which show up once; approximately 26% is in the top ten. The CDR3 is 16 amino acids. J was trimmed by 2 bases and V by 5 bases; bases with no gene match: 7. The germline V gene has CDR1 SGHTA and CDR2 FQGTGA. The data derive from a study of T cell repertoires in cytomegalovirus infection. Study details: It was the public TCR beta signatures that indicated both CMV infection and matching HLA type.

This chain connects TRBV7-3 to TRBJ2-7; 12 nucleotides line up with TRBD2. The TCR sequence derives from a human donor in good health (CMV status not recorded). Some clones in this sample may be carry-over from other donors' samples. The material was CD8+ T cells from cultured PBMCs, obtained from culture after CMV antigen stimulation. CDR3 in amino acids: CASSEGLAGVPYEQYF. As DNA, the CDR3 is TGTGCCAGCAGCGAGGGACTAGCGGGCGTGCCCTACGAGCAGTACTTC.